The clone carrying this T cell receptor (beta chain) was picked up a small number of times. The data originate from a study of T-cell memory formation after mild COVID-19. As for the study in general: TCR clusters were mostly donor specific.

The germline V gene encodes CDR1 SGHTA and CDR2 FQGNSA. V was clipped by 6 bases and J by 4 bases, with 15 bases between them. The CDR3 loop spans 15 amino acids. MiXCR was run by TCRdb on the 5' RACE reads, yielding one entry per CDR3 protein. The table shows 300,000 to 400,000 distinct CDR3 sequences, with around 28% occurring only once. This rearrangement joins TRBV7-2 to TRBJ2-2; a possible D gene is TRBD1 (7 bases). The source is an adult woman who had mild COVID-19 (a few samples of this study predate the infection). Cell type and time point are not known. Sequences were obtained from PBMCs or a T cell subset sorted from them (not recorded which). The CDR3 coding sequence is TGTGCCAGCAGTTGGGGGGACAGAGGCACCGGGGAGCTGTTTTTT. Translating it yields CASSWGDRGTGELFF.